This T cell receptor (beta chain) was obtained from a study of blood T cells in healthy people across ages (dated by TCRdb to the mid-2010s). With respect to the entire study: In model experiments, roughly one uniquely barcoded TCR beta cDNA molecule per two T cells was captured by template switching. Using deep sequencing normalized with unique cDNA molecular identifiers, the study measured how TCR beta repertoire diversity changes with age. Donors were grouped into four age groups: young (average 16 years), middle-aged (roughly 40), aged (around 60) and long-lived (just over 80). Two additional independent replicas of 1 million unique cDNA reads from the same blood draw were analyzed for two donors (one aged 18 to 30 and one aged 80 or older). To avoid experimental bias, donors of different ages were spread randomly across the sequencing lanes.

This clonotype was recorded at least ten times. No antigen is known for it. There are no base qualities to consult, and no much larger clone falls within one base. General findings and caveats noted by the study authors: Bulk unsorted PBMC profiling prevented conclusive comparison of naive and antigen-experienced compartments. Total diversity estimates from one million sequenced T cells were considered lower bounds and underestimates. The long-lived group showed more naive CD4+ T cells, fewer expanded clones and increased TCR diversity than the aged group, suggesting age selection. There was a strong correlation between observed TCR beta diversity and the percentage of naive T cells measured by flow cytometry. Observed TCR beta diversity per million T cells fell roughly linearly with age, and a significant reduction was already apparent by age about 38. Because donor CMV infection status was unknown, age-related changes in expanded clonotypes were potentially confounded.

Germline trimming amounts to 1 base on V and 4 bases on J, with 6 as the count of junction bases outside the gene matches. The germline V gene encodes CDR1 DFQATT and CDR2 SNEGSKA (reference sequence). Inclusive of the bounding cysteine and phenylalanine, the CDR3 is 15 residues long. CDR3 DNA only is kept here, 45 bases in frame from base 1. Library preparation was by 5' RACE. These reads were obtained on an Illumina HiSeq 2500. A second roughly 6 to 12 cycle PCR used a sample-barcoded 5' primer and a J-beta primer mix. A unique molecular identifier was introduced onto each TCR beta cDNA molecule by a template-switch 5' adaptor carrying 12 random nucleotides. Each sample yielded at least 3 million CDR3-containing paired-end reads. All of the RNA was converted into first-strand cDNA using the Mint cDNA synthesis kit, with a TRBC-specific oligonucleotide serving as the primer. After uracil-DNA glycosylase treatment, a first 18-cycle PCR used universal primers M1SS and BC2_uni_R on all cDNA. As for the authors' bioinformatics: Each sample was normalized by randomly selecting 1 million high-quality reads, each carrying a distinct molecular identifier. Reads with shared molecular identifiers were discarded instead of being binned into consensus sequences. MiTCR, set to a Q25 quality threshold and the strictest error-elimination algorithm, was used for CDR3 identification, clonotype clustering and error correction. A nonparametric unseen species model with Euler transformation was used to estimate lower-bound total TCR beta diversity. Using fastp trimming at Q25 and MiXCR clonotype assembly, TCRdb reanalyzed the public sequencing data and kept in-frame beta chains. Rows matching on CDR3 protein sequence are summarized as one entry with the most common DNA and genes. The V and J calls and clone size are TCRdb's, not the authors'. This sample has around 1,500,000 distinct CDR3 sequences in its table, and about 30% of those were observed once. The ten top clones hold roughly 8% of the sample.

Donors were a few dozen systemically healthy Caucasian individuals from Russia aged roughly 6 to 95 years. Around 10 milliliters of peripheral blood were drawn from each donor into EDTA-treated Vacutainer tubes. Ficoll-Paque density-gradient centrifugation was used to isolate PBMCs, with at least 6.5 million obtained per sample. Total RNA was extracted from PBMCs with Trizol reagent, with at least 6 micrograms obtained per sample. The percentages of naive CD45RAhigh/CD27high T cells were determined by flow cytometry on a PBMC aliquot from every donor. The TCR originated in a woman in her thirties in good health. The chain joins TRBV20-1 to TRBJ2-1; 8 bases in between match TRBD2. The sample consisted of blood. CDR3 protein: CSARGSLAGYNEQFF. Read as DNA, the sequence is TGCAGTGCTAGAGGGAGTCTAGCGGGTTACAATGAGCAGTTCTTC.